Here is one T cell receptor beta chain with its context. The sample originates from a study of blood T cell repertoires in COVID-19. About the study: COVID-19 samples collected from the United States, Italy and Spain covered acute and convalescent phases.

Symptom resolution, clearance, or two negative PCRs marked the recovered donors of Cohort 3. V lost 0 bases and J lost 8, with 15 bases in between. This CDR3 has 15 amino acids. Per germline, CDR1 SGHDT and CDR2 YYEEEE. Sequencing used immunoSEQ multiplex PCR; TCRdb keeps in-frame clones, though not all of them. The sample consists of about 270,000 clones, 85% to 90% of them appearing once. What was sequenced was PBMCs or T cells enriched from blood (not recorded which). This TCR was recovered from a young woman who had recovered from COVID-19. The rearrangement links TRBV5-6 to TRBJ2-1, with D perhaps TRBD1 (6 bases). The CDR3 DNA follows: TGTGCCAGCAGCTTGGGGACAGCGCCATTCGATGAGCAGTTCTTC. Protein product: CASSLGTAPFDEQFF.